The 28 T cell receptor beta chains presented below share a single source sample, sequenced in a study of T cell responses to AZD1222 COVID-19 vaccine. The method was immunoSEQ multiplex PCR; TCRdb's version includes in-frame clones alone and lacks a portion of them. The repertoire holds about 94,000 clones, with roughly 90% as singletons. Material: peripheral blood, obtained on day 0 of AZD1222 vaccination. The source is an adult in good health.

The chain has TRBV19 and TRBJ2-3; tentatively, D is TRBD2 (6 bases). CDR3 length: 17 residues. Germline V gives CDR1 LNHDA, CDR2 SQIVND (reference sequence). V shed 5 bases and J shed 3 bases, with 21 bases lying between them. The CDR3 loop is CASSSTPGSRLTDTQYF. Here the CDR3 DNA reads TGTGCCAGTAGTTCTACCCCCGGGAGTCGGTTAACAGATACGCAGTATTTT.

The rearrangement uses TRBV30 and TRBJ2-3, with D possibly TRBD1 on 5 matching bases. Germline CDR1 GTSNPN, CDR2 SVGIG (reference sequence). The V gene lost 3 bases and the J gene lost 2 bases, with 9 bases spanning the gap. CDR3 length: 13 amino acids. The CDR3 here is CAWRRQLTDTQYF. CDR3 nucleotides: TGTGCCTGGAGGCGACAGCTCACAGATACGCAGTATTTT.

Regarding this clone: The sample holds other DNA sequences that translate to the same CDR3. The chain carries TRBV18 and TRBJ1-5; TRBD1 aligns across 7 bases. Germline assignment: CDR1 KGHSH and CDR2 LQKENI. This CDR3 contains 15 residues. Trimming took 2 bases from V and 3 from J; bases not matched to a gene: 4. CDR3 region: CASSPGTASNQPQHF. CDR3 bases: TGTGCCAGCTCACCAGGGACAGCGTCCAATCAGCCCCAGCATTTT.

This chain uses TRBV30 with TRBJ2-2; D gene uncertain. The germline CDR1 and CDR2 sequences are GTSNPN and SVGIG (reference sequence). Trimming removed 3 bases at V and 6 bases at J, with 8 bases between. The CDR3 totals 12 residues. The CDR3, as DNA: TGTGCCTGGAGCGGACCGGCCGGGGAGCTGTTTTTT. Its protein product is CAWSGPAGELFF.

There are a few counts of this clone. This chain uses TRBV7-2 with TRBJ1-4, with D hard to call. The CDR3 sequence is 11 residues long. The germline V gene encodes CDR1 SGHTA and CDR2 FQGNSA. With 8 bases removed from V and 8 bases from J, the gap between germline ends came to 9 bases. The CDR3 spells CASGSWEKLFF. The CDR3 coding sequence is TGTGCCAGCGGCTCCTGGGAAAAACTGTTTTTT.

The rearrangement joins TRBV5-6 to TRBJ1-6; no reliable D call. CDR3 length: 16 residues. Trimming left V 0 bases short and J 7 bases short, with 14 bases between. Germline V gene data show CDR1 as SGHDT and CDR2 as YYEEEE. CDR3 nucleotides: TGTGCCAGCAGCTTGGAAAGAATCGGCGGGAATTCACCCCTCCACTTT. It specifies CASSLERIGGNSPLHF.

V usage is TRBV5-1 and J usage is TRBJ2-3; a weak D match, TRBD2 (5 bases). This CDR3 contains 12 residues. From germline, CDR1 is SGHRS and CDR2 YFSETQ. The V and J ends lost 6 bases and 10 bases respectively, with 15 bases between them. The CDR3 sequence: CASMGYRGSQYF. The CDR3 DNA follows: TGCGCCAGCATGGGGTACCGGGGTTCGCAGTATTTT.

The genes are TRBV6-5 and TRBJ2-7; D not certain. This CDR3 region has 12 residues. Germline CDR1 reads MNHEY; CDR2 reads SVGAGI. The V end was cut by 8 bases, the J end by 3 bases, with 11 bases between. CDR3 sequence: CASGGRNYEQYF. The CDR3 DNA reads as TGTGCCAGCGGCGGACGGAACTACGAGCAGTACTTC.

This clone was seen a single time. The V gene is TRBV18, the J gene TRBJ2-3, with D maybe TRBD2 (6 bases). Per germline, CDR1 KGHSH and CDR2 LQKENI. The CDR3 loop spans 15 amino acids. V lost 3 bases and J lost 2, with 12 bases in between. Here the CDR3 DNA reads TGTGCCAGCTCACCTCCGAGGACTAACACAGATACGCAGTATTTT. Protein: CASSPPRTNTDTQYF.

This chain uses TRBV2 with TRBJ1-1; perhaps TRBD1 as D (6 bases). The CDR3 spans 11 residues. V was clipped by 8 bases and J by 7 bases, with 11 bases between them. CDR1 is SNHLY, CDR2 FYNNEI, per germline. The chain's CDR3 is CASLRTVEAFF. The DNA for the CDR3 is TGTGCCAGCCTCAGGACAGTTGAAGCTTTCTTT.

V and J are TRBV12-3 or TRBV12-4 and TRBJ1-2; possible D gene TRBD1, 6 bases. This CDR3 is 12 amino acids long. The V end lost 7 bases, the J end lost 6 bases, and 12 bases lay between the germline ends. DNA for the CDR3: TGTGCCAGCACCTCGGGGGGCAATGGCTACACCTTC. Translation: CASTSGGNGYTF.

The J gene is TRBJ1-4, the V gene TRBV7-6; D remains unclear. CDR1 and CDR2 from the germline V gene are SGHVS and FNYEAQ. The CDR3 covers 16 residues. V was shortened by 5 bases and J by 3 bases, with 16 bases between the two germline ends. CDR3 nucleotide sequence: TGTGCCAGCAGCCGTACCCCGCTAGGACCTAATGAAAAACTGTTTTTT. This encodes CASSRTPLGPNEKLFF.

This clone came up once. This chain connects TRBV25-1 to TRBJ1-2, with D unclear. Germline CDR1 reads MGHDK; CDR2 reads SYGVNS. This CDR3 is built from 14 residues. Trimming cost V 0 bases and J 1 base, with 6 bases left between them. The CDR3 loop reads CASSEYGNNYGYTF. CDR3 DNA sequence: TGTGCCAGCAGTGAATACGGCAATAACTATGGCTACACCTTC.

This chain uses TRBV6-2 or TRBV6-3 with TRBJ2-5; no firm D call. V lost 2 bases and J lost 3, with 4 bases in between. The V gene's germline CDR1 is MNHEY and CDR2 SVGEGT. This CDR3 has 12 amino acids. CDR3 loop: CASSYPEETQYF. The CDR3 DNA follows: TGTGCCAGCAGTTACCCCGAAGAGACCCAGTACTTC.

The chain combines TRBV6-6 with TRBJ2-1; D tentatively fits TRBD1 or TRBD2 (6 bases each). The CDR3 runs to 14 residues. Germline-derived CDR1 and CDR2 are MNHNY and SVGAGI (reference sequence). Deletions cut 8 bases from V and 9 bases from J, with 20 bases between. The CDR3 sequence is CASPSDLQGGEQFF. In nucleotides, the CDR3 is TGTGCCAGCCCTAGCGACCTTCAAGGGGGTGAGCAGTTCTTC.

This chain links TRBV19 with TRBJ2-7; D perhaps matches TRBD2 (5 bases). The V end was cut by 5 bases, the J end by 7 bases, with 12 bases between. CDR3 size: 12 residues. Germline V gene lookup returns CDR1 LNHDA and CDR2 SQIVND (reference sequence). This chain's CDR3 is CASSGSGGEQYF. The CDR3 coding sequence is TGTGCCAGTAGTGGGTCCGGCGGGGAGCAGTACTTC.

The CDR3: CASSLAPNTEAFF. The CDR3 nucleotides read TGCGCCAGCAGCTTGGCGCCGAACACTGAAGCTTTCTTT. The chain recombines TRBV5-1 with TRBJ1-1; D not resolved. The CDR3 covers 13 residues. V lost 0 bases to trimming and J lost 1 base, with 4 bases between them. The germline gives CDR1 SGHRS, CDR2 YFSETQ.

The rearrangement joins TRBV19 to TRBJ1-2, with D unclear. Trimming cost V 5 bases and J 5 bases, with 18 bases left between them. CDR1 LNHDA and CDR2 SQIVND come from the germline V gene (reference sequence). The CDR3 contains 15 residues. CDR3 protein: CASSSSPLLGYGYTF. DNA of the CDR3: TGTGCCAGTAGTTCCTCGCCACTTTTAGGGTATGGCTACACCTTC.

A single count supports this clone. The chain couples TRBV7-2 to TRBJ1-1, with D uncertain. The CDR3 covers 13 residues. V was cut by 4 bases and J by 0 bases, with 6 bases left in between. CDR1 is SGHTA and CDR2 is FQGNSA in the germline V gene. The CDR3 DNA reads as TGTGCCAGCAGCTCACAGATGAACACTGAAGCTTTCTTT. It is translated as CASSSQMNTEAFF.

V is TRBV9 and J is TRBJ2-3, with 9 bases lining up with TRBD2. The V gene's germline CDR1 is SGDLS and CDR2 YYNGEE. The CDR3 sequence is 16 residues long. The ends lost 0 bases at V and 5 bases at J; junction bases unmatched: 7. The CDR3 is CASSVAWAGGRDTQYF. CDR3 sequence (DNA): TGTGCCAGCAGCGTAGCCTGGGCGGGGGGGCGAGATACGCAGTATTTT. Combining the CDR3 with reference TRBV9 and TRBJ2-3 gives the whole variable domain DSGVTQTPKHLITATGQRVTLRCSPRSGDLSVYWYQQSLDQGLQFLIQYYNGEERAKGNILERFSAQQFPDLHSELNLSSLELGDSALYFCASSVAWAGGRDTQYFGPGTRLTVL.

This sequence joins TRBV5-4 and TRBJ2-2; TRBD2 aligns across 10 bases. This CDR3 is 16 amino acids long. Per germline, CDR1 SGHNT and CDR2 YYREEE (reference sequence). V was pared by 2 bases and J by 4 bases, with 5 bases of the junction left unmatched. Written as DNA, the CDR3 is TGTGCCAGCAGCTTCCTAGCGGGGGTGAGCACCGGGGAGCTGTTTTTT. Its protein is CASSFLAGVSTGELFF. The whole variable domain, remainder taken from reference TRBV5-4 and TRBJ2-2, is ETGVTQSPTHLIKTRGQQVTLRCSSQSGHNTVSWYQQALGQGPQFIFQYYREEENGRGNFPPRFSGLQFPNYSSELNVNALELDDSALYLCASSFLAGVSTGELFFGEGSRLTVL.

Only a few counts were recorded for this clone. For the CDR3, the DNA is TGTGCCAGCAGCGAAACTAGCGCGACCTACGAGCAGTACTTC. Translating gives CASSETSATYEQYF. V usage is TRBV3-1 (or the pseudogene TRBV3-2) and J usage is TRBJ2-7, with 7 bases aligning to TRBD2. With 5 bases clipped from V and 2 bases from J, the junction kept 6 bases outside the gene matches. CDR3 length equals 14 residues. Germline V CDR1 and CDR2: LGHDT, YNNKEL (reference sequence).

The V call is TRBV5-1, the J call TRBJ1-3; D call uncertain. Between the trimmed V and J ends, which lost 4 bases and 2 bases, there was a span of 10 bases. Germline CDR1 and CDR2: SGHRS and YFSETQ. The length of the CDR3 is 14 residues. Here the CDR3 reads CASSPDLAGNTIYF. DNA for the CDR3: TGCGCCAGCAGCCCGGACCTAGCTGGAAACACCATATATTTT.

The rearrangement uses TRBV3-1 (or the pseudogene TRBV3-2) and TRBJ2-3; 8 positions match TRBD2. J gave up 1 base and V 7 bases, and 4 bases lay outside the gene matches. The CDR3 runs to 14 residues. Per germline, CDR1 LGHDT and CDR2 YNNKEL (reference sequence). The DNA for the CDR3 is TGTGCCAGCACCCGAGCGGGGGGCACAGATACGCAGTATTTT. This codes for CASTRAGGTDTQYF.

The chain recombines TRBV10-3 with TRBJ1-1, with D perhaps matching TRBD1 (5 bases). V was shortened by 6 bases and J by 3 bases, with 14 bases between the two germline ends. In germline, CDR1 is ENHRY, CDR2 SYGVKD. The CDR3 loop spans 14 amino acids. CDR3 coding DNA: TGTGCCATCAGCAGGGTTTTTAAGGACACTGAAGCTTTCTTT. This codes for CAISRVFKDTEAFF.

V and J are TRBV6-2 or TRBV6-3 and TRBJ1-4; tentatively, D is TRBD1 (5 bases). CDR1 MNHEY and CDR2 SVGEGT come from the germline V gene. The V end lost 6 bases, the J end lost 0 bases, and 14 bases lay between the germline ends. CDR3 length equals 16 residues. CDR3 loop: CASSLEDSATNEKLFF. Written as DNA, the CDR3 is TGTGCCAGCAGCCTAGAAGACAGCGCAACTAATGAAAAACTGTTTTTT.

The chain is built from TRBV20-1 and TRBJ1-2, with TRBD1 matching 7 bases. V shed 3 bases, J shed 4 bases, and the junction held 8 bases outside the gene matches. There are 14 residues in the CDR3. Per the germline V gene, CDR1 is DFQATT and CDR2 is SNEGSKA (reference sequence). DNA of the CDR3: TGCAGTGCTAGTTATTCGGGACAGAGCTATGGCTACACCTTC. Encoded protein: CSASYSGQSYGYTF.

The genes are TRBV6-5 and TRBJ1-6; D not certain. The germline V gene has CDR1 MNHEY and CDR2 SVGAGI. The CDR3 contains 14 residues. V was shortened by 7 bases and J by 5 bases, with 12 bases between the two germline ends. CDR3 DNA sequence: TGTGCCAGCATGACACAGCTTAATAATTCACCCCTCCACTTT. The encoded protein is CASMTQLNNSPLHF.